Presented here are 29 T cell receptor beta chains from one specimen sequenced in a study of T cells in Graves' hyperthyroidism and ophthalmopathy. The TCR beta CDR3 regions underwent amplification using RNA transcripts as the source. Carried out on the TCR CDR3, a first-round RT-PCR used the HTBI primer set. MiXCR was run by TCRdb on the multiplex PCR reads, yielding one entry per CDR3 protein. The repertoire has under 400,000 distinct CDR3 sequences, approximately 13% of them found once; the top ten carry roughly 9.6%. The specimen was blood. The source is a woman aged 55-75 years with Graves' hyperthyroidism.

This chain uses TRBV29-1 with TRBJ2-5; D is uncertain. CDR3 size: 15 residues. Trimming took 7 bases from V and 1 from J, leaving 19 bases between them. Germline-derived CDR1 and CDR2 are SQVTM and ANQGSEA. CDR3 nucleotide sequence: TGCAGCGCCCGATCGAGGATGGGGTTCCAAGAGACCCAGTACTTC. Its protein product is CSARSRMGFQETQYF.

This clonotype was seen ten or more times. The DNA of the CDR3 is TGTGCCAGCAGTGAGCGTAATCAGCCCCAGCATTTT. Protein sequence: CASSERNQPQHF. The chain combines TRBV2 with TRBJ1-5, with D unclear. The CDR3 sequence is 12 residues long. Germline V CDR1 and CDR2: SNHLY, FYNNEI. The ends were cut back, 3 bases at V and 4 bases at J, with 4 bases in the middle. Using reference TRBV2 and TRBJ1-5 for the parts outside the CDR3, the full variable domain is EPEVTQTPSHQVTQMGQEVILRCVPISNHLYFYWYRQILGQKVEFLVSFYNNEISEKSEIFDDQFSVERPDGSNFTLKIRSTKLEDSAMYFCASSERNQPQHFGDGTRLSIL.

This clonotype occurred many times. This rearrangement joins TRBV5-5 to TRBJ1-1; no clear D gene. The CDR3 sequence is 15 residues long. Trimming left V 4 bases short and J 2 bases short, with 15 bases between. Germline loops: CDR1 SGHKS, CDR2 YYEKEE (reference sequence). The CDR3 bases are TGTGCCAGCAGCATTATCGGGTCTAGTAACACTGAAGCTTTCTTT. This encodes CASSIIGSSNTEAFF.

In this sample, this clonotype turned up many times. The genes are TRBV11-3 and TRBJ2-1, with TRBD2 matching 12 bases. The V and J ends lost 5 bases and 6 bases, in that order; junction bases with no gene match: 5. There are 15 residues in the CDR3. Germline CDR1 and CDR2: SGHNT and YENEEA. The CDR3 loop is CASSPRTSGINEQFF. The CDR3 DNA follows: TGTGCCAGCAGCCCGAGGACTAGCGGGATCAATGAGCAGTTCTTC.

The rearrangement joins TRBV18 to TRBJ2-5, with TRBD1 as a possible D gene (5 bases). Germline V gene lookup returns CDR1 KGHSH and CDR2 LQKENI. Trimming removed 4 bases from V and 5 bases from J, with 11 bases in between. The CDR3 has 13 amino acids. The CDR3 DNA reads TGTGCCAGCTCACTGACGCCAGGGGAGACCCAGTACTTC. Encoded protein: CASSLTPGETQYF.

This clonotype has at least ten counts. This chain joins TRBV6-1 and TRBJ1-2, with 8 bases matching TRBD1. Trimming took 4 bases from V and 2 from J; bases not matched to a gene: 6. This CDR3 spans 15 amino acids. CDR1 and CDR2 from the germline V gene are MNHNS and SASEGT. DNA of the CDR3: TGTGCCAGCAGTGCGGACAGGGCCCTAAACTATGGCTACACCTTC. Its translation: CASSADRALNYGYTF.

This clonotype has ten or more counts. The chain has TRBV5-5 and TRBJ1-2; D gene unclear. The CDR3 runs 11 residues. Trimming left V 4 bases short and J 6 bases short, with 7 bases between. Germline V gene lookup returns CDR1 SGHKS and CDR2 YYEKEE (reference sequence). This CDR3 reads CASSMYDGYTF. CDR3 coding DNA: TGTGCCAGCAGCATGTACGATGGCTACACCTTC.

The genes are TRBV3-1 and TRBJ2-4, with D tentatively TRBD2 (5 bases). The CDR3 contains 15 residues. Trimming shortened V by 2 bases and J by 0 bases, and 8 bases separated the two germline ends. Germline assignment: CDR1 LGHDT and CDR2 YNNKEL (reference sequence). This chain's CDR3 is CASSQPGLAKNIQYF. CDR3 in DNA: TGTGCCAGCAGCCAACCAGGACTAGCCAAAAACATTCAGTACTTC.

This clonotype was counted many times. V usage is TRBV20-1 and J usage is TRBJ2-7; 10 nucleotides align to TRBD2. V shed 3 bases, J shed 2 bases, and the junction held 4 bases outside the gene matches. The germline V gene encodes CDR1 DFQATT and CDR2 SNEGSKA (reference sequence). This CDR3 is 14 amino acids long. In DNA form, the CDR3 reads TGCAGTGCTAGGGAAAGCGGGAGGGCCTACGAGCAGTACTTC. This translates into CSARESGRAYEQYF.

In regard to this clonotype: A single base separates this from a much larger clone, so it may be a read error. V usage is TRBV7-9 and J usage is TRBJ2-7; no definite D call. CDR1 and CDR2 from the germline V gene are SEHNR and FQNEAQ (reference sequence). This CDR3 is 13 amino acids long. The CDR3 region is CASNLSDWDEQYF. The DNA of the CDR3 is TGTGCCAGCAACTTAAGTGATTGGGACGAGCAGTACTTC.

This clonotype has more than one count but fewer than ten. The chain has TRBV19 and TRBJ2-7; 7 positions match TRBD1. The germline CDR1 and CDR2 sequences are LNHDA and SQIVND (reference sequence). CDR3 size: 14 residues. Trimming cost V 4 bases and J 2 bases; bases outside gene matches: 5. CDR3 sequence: CASSTRQGAYEQYF. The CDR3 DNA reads TGTGCCAGTAGTACCCGACAGGGAGCCTACGAGCAGTACTTC.

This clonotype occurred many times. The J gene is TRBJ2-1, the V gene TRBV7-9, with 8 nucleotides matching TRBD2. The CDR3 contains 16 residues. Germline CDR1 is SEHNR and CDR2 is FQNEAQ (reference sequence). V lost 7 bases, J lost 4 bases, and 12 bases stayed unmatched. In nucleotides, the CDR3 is TGTGCCAGCAACATTCCTCGGGAGGGAAATTACAATGAGCAGTTCTTC. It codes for CASNIPREGNYNEQFF.

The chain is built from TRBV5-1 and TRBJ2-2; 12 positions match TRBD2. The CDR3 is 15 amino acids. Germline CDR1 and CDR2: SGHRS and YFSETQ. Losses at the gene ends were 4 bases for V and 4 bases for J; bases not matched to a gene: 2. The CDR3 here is CASSKGLAGTGELFF. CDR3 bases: TGCGCCAGCAGCAAGGGACTAGCGGGCACCGGGGAGCTGTTTTTT.

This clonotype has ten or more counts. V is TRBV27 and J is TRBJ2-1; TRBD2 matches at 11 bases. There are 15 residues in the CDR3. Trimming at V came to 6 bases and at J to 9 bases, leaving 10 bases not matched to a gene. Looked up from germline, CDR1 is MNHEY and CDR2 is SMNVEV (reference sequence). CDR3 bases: TGTGCCAGCAGCCACGGACTAGCGGGTGTTATTGAGCAGTTCTTC. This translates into CASSHGLAGVIEQFF.

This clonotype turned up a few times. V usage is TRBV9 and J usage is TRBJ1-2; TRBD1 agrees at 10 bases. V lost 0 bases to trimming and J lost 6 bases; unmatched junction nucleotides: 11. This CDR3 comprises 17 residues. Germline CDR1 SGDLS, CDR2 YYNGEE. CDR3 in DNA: TGTGCCAGCAGCGTAGTGAGGACAGGGGGTTTCGTGGATGGCTACACCTTC. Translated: CASSVVRTGGFVDGYTF.

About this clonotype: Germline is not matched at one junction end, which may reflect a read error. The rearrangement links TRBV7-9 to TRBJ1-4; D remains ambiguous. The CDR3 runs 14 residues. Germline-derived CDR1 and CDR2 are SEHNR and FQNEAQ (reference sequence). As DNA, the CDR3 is TGTGTCAGCAGCTCCCCGGGATTAAATGAAAAACTGTTTTTT. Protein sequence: CVSSSPGLNEKLFF. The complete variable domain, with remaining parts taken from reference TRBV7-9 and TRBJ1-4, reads DTGVSQNPRHKITKRGQNVTFRCDPISEHNRLYWYRQTLGQGPEFLTYFQNEAQLEKSRLLSDRFSAERPKGSFSTLEIQRTEQGDSAMYLCVSSSPGLNEKLFFGSGTQLSVL.

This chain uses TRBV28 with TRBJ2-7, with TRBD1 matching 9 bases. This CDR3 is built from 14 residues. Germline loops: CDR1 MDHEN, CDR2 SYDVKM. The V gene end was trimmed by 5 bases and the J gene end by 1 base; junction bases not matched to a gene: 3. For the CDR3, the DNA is TGTGCCAGCAGTCGGGACAGGGCATCCTACGAGCAGTACTTC. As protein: CASSRDRASYEQYF.

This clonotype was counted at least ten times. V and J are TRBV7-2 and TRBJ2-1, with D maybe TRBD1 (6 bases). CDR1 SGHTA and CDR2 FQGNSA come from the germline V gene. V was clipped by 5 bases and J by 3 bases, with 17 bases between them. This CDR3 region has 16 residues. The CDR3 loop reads CASSRTGSPLYNEQFF. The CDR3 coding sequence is TGTGCCAGCAGCCGAACAGGGTCCCCCCTCTACAATGAGCAGTTCTTC.

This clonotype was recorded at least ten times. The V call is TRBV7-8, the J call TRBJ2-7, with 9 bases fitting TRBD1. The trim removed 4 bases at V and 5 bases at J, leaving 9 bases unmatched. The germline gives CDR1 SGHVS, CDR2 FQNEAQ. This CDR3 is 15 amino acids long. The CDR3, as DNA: TGTGCCAGCAGCTCAGGAGGACAGGGGCACCACGAGCAGTACTTC. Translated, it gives CASSSGGQGHHEQYF.

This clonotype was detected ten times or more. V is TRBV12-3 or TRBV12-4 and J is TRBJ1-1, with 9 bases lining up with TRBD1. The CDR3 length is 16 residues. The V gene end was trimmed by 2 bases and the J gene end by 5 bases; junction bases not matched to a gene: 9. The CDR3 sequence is CASSLPGQGPRTEAFF. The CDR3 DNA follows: TGTGCCAGCAGTTTACCGGGACAGGGTCCAAGGACTGAAGCTTTCTTT.

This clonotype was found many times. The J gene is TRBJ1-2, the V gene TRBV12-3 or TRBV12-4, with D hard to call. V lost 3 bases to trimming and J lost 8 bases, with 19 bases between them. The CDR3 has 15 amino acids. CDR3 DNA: TGTGCCAGCAGTTTTACTCCGGGCCCTGCGAGGGGCTACACCTTC. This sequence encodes CASSFTPGPARGYTF.

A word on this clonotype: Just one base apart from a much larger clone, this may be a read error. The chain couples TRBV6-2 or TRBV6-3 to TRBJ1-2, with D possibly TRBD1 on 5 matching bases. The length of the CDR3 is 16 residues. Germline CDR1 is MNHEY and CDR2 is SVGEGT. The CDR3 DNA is TGTGCCAGCAGTCCGTTCCGGGGGGAAGCTAACTATGGCTGCACCTTC. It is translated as CASSPFRGEANYGCTF.

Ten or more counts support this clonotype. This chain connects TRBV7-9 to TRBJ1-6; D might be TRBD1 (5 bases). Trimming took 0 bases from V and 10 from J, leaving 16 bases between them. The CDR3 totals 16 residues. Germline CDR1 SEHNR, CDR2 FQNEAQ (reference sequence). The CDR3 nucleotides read TGTGCCAGCAGCTTAGCAGTTTCGGGGCGGTTGTCACCCCTCCACTTT. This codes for CASSLAVSGRLSPLHF.

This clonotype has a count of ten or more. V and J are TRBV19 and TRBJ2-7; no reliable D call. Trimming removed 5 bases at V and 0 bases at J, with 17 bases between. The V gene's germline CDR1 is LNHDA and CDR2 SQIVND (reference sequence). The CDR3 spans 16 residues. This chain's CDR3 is CASSFPLGRSSYEQYF. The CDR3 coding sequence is TGTGCCAGTAGTTTCCCCCTCGGTCGTTCCTCCTACGAGCAGTACTTC.

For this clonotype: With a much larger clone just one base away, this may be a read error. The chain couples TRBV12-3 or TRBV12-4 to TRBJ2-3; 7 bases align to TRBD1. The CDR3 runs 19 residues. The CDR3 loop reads CAGSSRNSYRGARTDTQYF. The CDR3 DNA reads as TGTGCCGGCAGTTCCAGAAATTCATACAGGGGCGCTCGCACAGATACGCAGTATTTT.

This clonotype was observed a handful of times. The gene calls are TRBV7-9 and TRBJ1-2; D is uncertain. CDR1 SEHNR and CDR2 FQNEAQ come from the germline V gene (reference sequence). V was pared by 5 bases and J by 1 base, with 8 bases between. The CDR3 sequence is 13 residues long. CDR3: CASSPGLNYGYTF. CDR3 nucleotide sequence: TGTGCCAGCAGCCCCGGACTTAACTATGGCTACACCTTC.

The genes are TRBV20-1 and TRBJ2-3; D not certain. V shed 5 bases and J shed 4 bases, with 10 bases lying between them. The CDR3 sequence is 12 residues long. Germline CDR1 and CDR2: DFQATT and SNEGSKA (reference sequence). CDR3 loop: CSAPISSDTQYF. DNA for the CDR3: TGCAGTGCTCCTATCTCATCAGATACGCAGTATTTT.

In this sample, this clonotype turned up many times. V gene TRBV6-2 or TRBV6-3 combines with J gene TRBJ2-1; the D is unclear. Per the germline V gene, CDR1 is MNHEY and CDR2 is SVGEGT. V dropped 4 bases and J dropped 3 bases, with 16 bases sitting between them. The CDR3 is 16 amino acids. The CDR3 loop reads CASSSPFAPIYNEQFF. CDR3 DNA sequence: TGTGCCAGCAGTTCCCCTTTCGCCCCGATCTACAATGAGCAGTTCTTC.

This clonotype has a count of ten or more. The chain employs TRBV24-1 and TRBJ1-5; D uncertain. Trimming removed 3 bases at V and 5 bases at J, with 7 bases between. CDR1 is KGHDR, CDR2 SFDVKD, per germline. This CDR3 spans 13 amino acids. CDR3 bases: TGTGCCACCAGTGATACCGAATATCAGCCCCAGCATTTT. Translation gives CATSDTEYQPQHF.